A single sample is the source of the 27 T cell receptor beta chains below, sequenced in a study of cytomegalovirus exposure and HLA in healthy donors. The study ran its PCR with 60 Vbeta and 13 Jbeta primers. This table comes from immunoSEQ multiplex PCR, and its TCRdb copy is limited to in-frame clones, with some not included. This table holds approximately 200,000 clones, over 70% found once. Input material: PBMCs. These receptors all come from a woman between 18 and 29 years old in good health and CMV-seropositive.

This clone was seen a single time. The chain links TRBV2 to TRBJ1-2; 7 nucleotides agree with TRBD1. Trimming removed 7 bases from V and 2 bases from J; junction bases left unmatched: 7. CDR1 is SNHLY and CDR2 is FYNNEI in the germline V gene. The CDR3 loop spans 14 amino acids. CDR3 region: CASNPEQGNYGYTF. CDR3 nucleotide sequence: TGTGCCAGCAACCCAGAACAGGGGAACTATGGCTACACCTTC.

The chain recombines TRBV15 with TRBJ2-3; TRBD2 aligns across 7 bases. The CDR3 extends over 14 amino acids. CDR1 and CDR2 (germline): LNHNV, YYDKDF (reference sequence). Trimming cost V 9 bases and J 3 bases; bases outside gene matches: 9. The CDR3 loop reads CATGEGRETDTQYF. The CDR3 region has the DNA TGTGCCACGGGGGAGGGGCGTGAAACAGATACGCAGTATTTT.

This sequence joins TRBV6-5 and TRBJ1-1; D remains unclear. V dropped 7 bases and J dropped 1 base, with 7 bases sitting between them. Germline CDR1 and CDR2: MNHEY and SVGAGI. The CDR3 runs 12 residues. The CDR3 reads CASKRENTEAFF. DNA for the CDR3: TGTGCCAGCAAAAGAGAGAACACTGAAGCTTTCTTT.

V and J are TRBV18 and TRBJ1-5, with D unresolved. V lost 6 bases, J lost 3 bases, and 18 bases lay in between. CDR1 and CDR2 (germline): KGHSH, LQKENI. This CDR3 has 16 residues. The CDR3 region has the DNA TGTGCCAGCTCGAATGAAGGAGGCGGAATCAATCAGCCCCAGCATTTT. It yields the protein CASSNEGGGINQPQHF.

J is TRBJ2-1 and V is TRBV27, with 10 bases that match TRBD2. Germline assignment: CDR1 MNHEY and CDR2 SMNVEV (reference sequence). V trimming: 5 bases; J trimming: 5 bases; junction bases outside the gene matches: 9. The CDR3 is made up of 16 amino acids. CDR3 DNA sequence: TGTGCCAGCAGTCTGCAGCGGGGGGGCATCCACAATGAGCAGTTCTTC. Translation: CASSLQRGGIHNEQFF.

This clone was seen only a few times. The gene calls are TRBV6-6 and TRBJ2-7; the match to TRBD1 covers 9 bases. This CDR3 spans 15 amino acids. V trimming: 5 bases; J trimming: 2 bases; junction bases outside the gene matches: 7. The germline gives CDR1 MNHNY, CDR2 SVGAGI (reference sequence). The CDR3 spells CASSRPGQGTYEQYF. The CDR3 DNA sequence: TGTGCCAGCAGTCGACCGGGACAGGGTACCTACGAGCAGTACTTC.

The chain combines TRBV5-6 with TRBJ2-7; D perhaps matches TRBD2 (5 bases). Per germline, CDR1 SGHDT and CDR2 YYEEEE. The CDR3 is made up of 14 amino acids. The CDR3 sequence is CASSLAGMRNEQHV. CDR3 nucleotides: TGTGCCAGCAGCTTGGCGGGGATGCGCAACGAGCAGCACGTC.

The gene calls are TRBV4-3 and TRBJ1-6, with TRBD1 matching over 7 bases. The V gene end was trimmed by 1 base and the J gene end by 9 bases; junction bases not matched to a gene: 9. The CDR3 contains 16 residues. The germline V gene encodes CDR1 LGHNA and CDR2 YSLEER. Here the CDR3 reads CASSQAPDRVRSPLHF. The CDR3 bases are TGCGCCAGCAGCCAAGCCCCCGACAGGGTACGTTCACCCCTCCACTTT.

This chain uses TRBV7-6 with TRBJ2-2; D uncertain. CDR3 length: 15 residues. Trimming pared 4 bases from V and 1 base from J, leaving 10 bases between. CDR1 and CDR2 (germline): SGHVS, FNYEAQ. Here the CDR3 reads CASSSNPGNTGELFF. The CDR3 DNA follows: TGTGCCAGCAGCTCCAACCCGGGGAACACCGGGGAGCTGTTTTTT.

This clone turned up a few times. The chain recombines TRBV5-4 with TRBJ1-2; D perhaps matches TRBD1 (5 bases). This CDR3 is 13 amino acids long. Germline CDR1 SGHNT, CDR2 YYREEE (reference sequence). The V end was cut by 4 bases, the J end by 8 bases, with 15 bases between. The CDR3, as DNA: TGTGCCAGCAGCGTCCCCCTGACAGACGGCTACACCTTC. Translated, it gives CASSVPLTDGYTF. The variable domain in full, completed from reference TRBV5-4 and TRBJ1-2, reads ETGVTQSPTHLIKTRGQQVTLRCSSQSGHNTVSWYQQALGQGPQFIFQYYREEENGRGNFPPRFSGLQFPNYSSELNVNALELDDSALYLCASSVPLTDGYTFGSGTRLTVV.

J is TRBJ2-5 and V is TRBV2, with D possibly TRBD2 on 6 matching bases. The CDR3 runs 15 residues. Germline-derived CDR1 and CDR2 are SNHLY and FYNNEI. The V end was cut by 3 bases, the J end by 11 bases, with 22 bases between. The CDR3 DNA reads as TGTGCCAGCAGTGACTCCCCTGGAAGGCGGGGAGAACAGTACTTC. Its translation: CASSDSPGRRGEQYF.

This clone was seen a single time. The J gene is TRBJ2-5, the V gene TRBV27; possible D gene TRBD2, 6 bases. The CDR3 length is 16 residues. Trimming cost V 2 bases and J 0 bases, with 13 bases left between them. Germline V gene lookup returns CDR1 MNHEY and CDR2 SMNVEV (reference sequence). The CDR3 coding sequence is TGTGCCAGCAGTTTAATTCCGGGGGTGTACCAAGAGACCCAGTACTTC. It encodes CASSLIPGVYQETQYF.

The sample holds one count of this clone. The chain links TRBV7-9 to TRBJ1-1; D possibly corresponds to TRBD1 (6 bases). The CDR3 extends over 15 amino acids. CDR1 and CDR2 (germline): SEHNR, FQNEAQ (reference sequence). Trimming stripped 5 bases from V and 0 bases from J, with 13 bases between. This CDR3 reads CASSTQRGLNTEAFF. In nucleotides, the CDR3 is TGTGCCAGCAGCACCCAAAGGGGGTTGAACACTGAAGCTTTCTTT.

The chain joins TRBV28 to TRBJ2-5; 10 bases are a match to TRBD2. Near its end, the DNA agrees better with TRBJ2-7, so the J call may be wrong. CDR3 length: 16 residues. CDR1 MDHEN and CDR2 SYDVKM come from the germline V gene. CDR3 in DNA: TGTGCCAGCAGTGGATCTAGCGGGGGACTATACTACGAGCAGTACTTC. Its protein is CASSGSSGGLYYEQYF.

V and J are TRBV9 and TRBJ2-3; the D is unclear. CDR3 size: 16 residues. V was trimmed by 2 bases and J by 0 bases, leaving 13 bases between them. Germline V CDR1 and CDR2: SGDLS, YYNGEE. As DNA, the CDR3 is TGTGCCAGCAGCGTGAGGCATGCTTCTAGCACAGATACGCAGTATTTT. Its translation is CASSVRHASSTDTQYF.

The V call is TRBV7-6, the J call TRBJ1-2; TRBD1 might be the D (6 bases). CDR1 and CDR2 from the germline V gene are SGHVS and FNYEAQ. The CDR3 is 17 residues long. Trimming stripped 0 bases from V and 1 base from J, with 15 bases between. The CDR3 DNA reads as TGTGCCAGCAGCTTAGCGCAGGGGCGGCCCGGTAACTATGGCTACACCTTC. Translation: CASSLAQGRPGNYGYTF.

V gene TRBV5-8 combines with J gene TRBJ2-7; no clear D gene. The V end lost 6 bases, the J end lost 0 bases, and 13 bases lay between the germline ends. CDR3 length: 14 amino acids. From germline, CDR1 is SGHTS and CDR2 YDEGEE. The CDR3 nucleotides read TGTGCCAGCAACGGCCGCTTGGGCTCCTACGAGCAGTACGTC. It translates to CASNGRLGSYEQYV.

The chain employs TRBV2 and TRBJ2-7; 8 bases fit TRBD1. The CDR3 loop spans 13 amino acids. Per germline, CDR1 SNHLY and CDR2 FYNNEI. The junction had 1 base not matched to a gene; V was cut back by 4 bases and J by 2 bases. CDR3 nucleotides: TGTGCCAGCAGTGTCAGGGGGCCCTACGAGCAGTACTTC. This codes for CASSVRGPYEQYF.

The chain carries TRBV6-6 and TRBJ2-3, with TRBD2 identical over 9 bases. The germline V gene encodes CDR1 MNHNY and CDR2 SVGAGI (reference sequence). Germline trimming cut 6 bases from V and 3 bases from J; bases unmatched to any gene: 4. The CDR3 spans 14 residues. The CDR3 bases are TGTGCCAGCAGCCGCGGGGGGGCAACAGATACGCAGTATTTT. It codes for CASSRGGATDTQYF.

The rearrangement uses TRBV27 and TRBJ1-2, with 9 bases identical to TRBD1. Per the germline V gene, CDR1 is MNHEY and CDR2 is SMNVEV (reference sequence). The CDR3 covers 16 residues. V lost 0 bases and J lost 4; bases outside the gene matches: 6. The CDR3 loop is CASSLSRQGGSYGYTF. The CDR3, as DNA: TGTGCCAGCAGTTTATCCCGACAGGGGGGCAGCTATGGCTACACCTTC.

The chain recombines TRBV4-1 with TRBJ2-2, with 8 bases identical to TRBD1. There are 15 residues in the CDR3. The trim removed 1 base at V and 8 bases at J, leaving 6 bases unmatched. CDR1 is MGHRA and CDR2 is YSYEKL in the germline V gene. The CDR3 DNA reads as TGCGCCAGCAGCCAAGTTGGGACAGGCAATGGGGAGCTGTTTTTT. This gives the protein CASSQVGTGNGELFF.

This clone has a handful of counts. This sequence joins TRBV7-9 and TRBJ1-2, with D perhaps TRBD1 (6 bases). Germline CDR1 SEHNR, CDR2 FQNEAQ (reference sequence). There are 15 residues in the CDR3. Trimming removed 3 bases at V and 0 bases at J, with 11 bases between. The CDR3 sequence is CASSFGPGANYGYTF. CDR3 nucleotides: TGTGCCAGCAGCTTCGGTCCAGGGGCTAACTATGGCTACACCTTC. Looking up the rest from reference TRBV7-9 and TRBJ1-2 gives the full variable domain: DTGVSQNPRHKITKRGQNVTFRCDPISEHNRLYWYRQTLGQGPEFLTYFQNEAQLEKSRLLSDRFSAERPKGSFSTLEIQRTEQGDSAMYLCASSFGPGANYGYTFGSGTRLTVV.

This chain joins TRBV10-1 and TRBJ2-5, with D possibly TRBD2 on 5 matching bases. The V end was cut by 5 bases, the J end by 3 bases, with 10 bases between. The CDR3 totals 13 residues. Germline V gene lookup returns CDR1 WNHNN and CDR2 SYGVQD (reference sequence). As DNA, the CDR3 is TGCGCCAGCAGTCCCGGAGGAGAAGAGACCCAGTACTTC. This codes for CASSPGGEETQYF.

This clone was observed a single time. The chain links TRBV7-9 to TRBJ1-3; D gene unclear. Trimming removed 4 bases from V and 5 bases from J, with 15 bases in between. The length of the CDR3 is 15 residues. CDR1 is SEHNR, CDR2 FQNEAQ, per germline (reference sequence). CDR3 bases: TGTGCCAGCAGCTCCCCCGATGGCGGGCGAAACACCATATATTTT. Protein sequence: CASSSPDGGRNTIYF. The full variable domain, with the rest looked up from reference TRBV7-9 and TRBJ1-3, is DTGVSQNPRHKITKRGQNVTFRCDPISEHNRLYWYRQTLGQGPEFLTYFQNEAQLEKSRLLSDRFSAERPKGSFSTLEIQRTEQGDSAMYLCASSSPDGGRNTIYFGEGSWLTVV.

This chain links TRBV5-4 with TRBJ1-6; D gene ambiguous. There are 15 residues in the CDR3. From germline, CDR1 is SGHNT and CDR2 YYREEE (reference sequence). V was shortened by 0 bases and J by 10 bases, with 14 bases between the two germline ends. For the CDR3, the DNA is TGTGCCAGCAGCTTGGCCGGGGTAGATGGATCACCCCTCCACTTT. Translated, it gives CASSLAGVDGSPLHF.

The chain combines TRBV7-2 with TRBJ2-1; 11 nucleotides agree with TRBD2. Germline-derived CDR1 and CDR2 are SGHTA and FQGNSA. CDR3 length equals 15 residues. The V and J ends lost 5 bases and 7 bases, in that order; junction bases with no gene match: 7. In DNA form, the CDR3 reads TGTGCCAGCAGCGGAGGACTAGCGGGTTTAAATGAGCAGTTCTTC. Translation: CASSGGLAGLNEQFF.

V is TRBV5-4 and J is TRBJ1-1; no definite D call. The CDR3 has 15 residues. Per germline, CDR1 SGHNT and CDR2 YYREEE (reference sequence). V was trimmed by 4 bases and J by 4 bases, leaving 17 bases between them. Here the CDR3 DNA reads TGTGCCAGCAGCGGCGAATCGGGTGAGATCACTGAAGCTTTCTTT. Protein: CASSGESGEITEAFF. Combining the CDR3 with reference TRBV5-4 and TRBJ1-1 gives the whole variable domain ETGVTQSPTHLIKTRGQQVTLRCSSQSGHNTVSWYQQALGQGPQFIFQYYREEENGRGNFPPRFSGLQFPNYSSELNVNALELDDSALYLCASSGESGEITEAFFGQGTRLTVV.